The TCR beta chain under discussion was sequenced for a study of technical replicates of blood from a handful of donors. V was trimmed by 1 base and J by 3 bases, leaving 10 bases between them. Germline-derived CDR1 and CDR2 are SEHNR and FQNEAQ (reference sequence). The CDR3 loop spans 14 amino acids. TCRdb keeps only in-frame clones here, not all; method: immunoSEQ multiplex PCR. The sample has tens of thousands of clones, 90% to 98% seen once. Sequenced material: T cells isolated from PBMCs. The chain recombines TRBV7-9 with TRBJ2-7; D unresolved. This sequence was found in a human donor in good health. This CDR3 is CASSLDGRSYEQYF. The CDR3 nucleotides read TGTGCCAGCAGCTTAGATGGCCGCAGCTACGAGCAGTACTTC.